This T cell receptor beta chain was documented in a study of response to subunit inactivated influenza vaccine. MiXCR was run by TCRdb on the RT-PCR reads, yielding one entry per CDR3 protein. The sample contains about 310,000 distinct CDR3 sequences, 20% to 25% of which appear only once. The CDR3 is made up of 13 amino acids. The germline gives CDR1 DFQATT, CDR2 SNEGSKA (reference sequence). Sample: PBMCs from blood, taken less than 22 months after vaccination. The gene calls are TRBV20-1 and TRBJ1-1, with 7 bases lining up with TRBD1. The origin of this receptor is a man aged 50-75 years who received an inactivated influenza vaccine. The CDR3 loop reads CSGEGAAFTEAFF. The CDR3 nucleotides are TGCAGCGGCGAGGGGGCTGCGTTCACTGAAGCTTTCTTT.